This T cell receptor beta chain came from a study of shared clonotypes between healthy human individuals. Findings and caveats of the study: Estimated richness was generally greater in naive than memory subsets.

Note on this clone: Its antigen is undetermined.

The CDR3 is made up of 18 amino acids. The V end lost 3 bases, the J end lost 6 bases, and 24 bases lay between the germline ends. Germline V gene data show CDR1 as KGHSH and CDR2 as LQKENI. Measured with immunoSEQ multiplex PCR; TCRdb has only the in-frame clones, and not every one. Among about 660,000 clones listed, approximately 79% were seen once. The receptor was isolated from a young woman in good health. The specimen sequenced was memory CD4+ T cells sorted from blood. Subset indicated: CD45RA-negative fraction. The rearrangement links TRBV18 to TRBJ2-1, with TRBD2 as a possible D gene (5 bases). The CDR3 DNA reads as TGTGCCAGCTCACCGATGCGGGCGGCCGCCTTTGGGGTCAATGAGCAGTTCTTC. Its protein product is CASSPMRAAAFGVNEQFF.